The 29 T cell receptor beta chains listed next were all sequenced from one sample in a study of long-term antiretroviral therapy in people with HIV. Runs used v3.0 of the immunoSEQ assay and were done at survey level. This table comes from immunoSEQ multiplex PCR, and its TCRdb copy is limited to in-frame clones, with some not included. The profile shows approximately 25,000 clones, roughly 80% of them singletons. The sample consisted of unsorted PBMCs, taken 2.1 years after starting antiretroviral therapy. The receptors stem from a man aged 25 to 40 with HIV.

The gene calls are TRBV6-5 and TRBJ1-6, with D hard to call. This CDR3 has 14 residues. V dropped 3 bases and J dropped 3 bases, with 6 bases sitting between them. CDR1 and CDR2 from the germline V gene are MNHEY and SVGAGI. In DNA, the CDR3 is TGTGCCAGCAGTTATCCGGACTATAATTCACCCCTCCACTTT. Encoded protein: CASSYPDYNSPLHF.

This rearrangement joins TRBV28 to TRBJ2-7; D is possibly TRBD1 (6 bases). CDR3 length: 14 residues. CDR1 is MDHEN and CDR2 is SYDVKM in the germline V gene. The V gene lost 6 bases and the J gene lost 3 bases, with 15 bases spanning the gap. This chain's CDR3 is CASRAPGQVYEQYF. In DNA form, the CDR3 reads TGTGCCAGCAGGGCTCCGGGACAAGTCTACGAGCAGTACTTC.

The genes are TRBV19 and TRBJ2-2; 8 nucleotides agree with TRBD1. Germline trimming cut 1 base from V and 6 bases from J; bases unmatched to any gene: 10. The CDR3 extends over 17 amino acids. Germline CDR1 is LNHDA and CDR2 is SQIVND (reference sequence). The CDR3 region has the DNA TGTGCCAGTAGTATAGTAGGCGGCAGGGGGCGATCCGGGGAGCTGTTTTTT. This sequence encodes CASSIVGGRGRSGELFF.

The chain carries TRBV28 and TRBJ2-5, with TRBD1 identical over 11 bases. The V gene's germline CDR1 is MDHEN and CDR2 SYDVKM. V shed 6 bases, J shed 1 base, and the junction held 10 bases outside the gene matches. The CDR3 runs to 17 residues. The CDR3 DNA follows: TGTGCCAGCAGGACCGGACAGGGGGCGTCCCTCCAAGAGACCCAGTACTTC. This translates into CASRTGQGASLQETQYF.

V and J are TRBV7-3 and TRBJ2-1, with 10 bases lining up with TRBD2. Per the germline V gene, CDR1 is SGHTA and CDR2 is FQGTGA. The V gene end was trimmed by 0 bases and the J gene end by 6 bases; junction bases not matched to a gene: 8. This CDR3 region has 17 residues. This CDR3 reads CASSLTLTSGLSNEQFF. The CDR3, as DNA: TGTGCCAGCAGCTTAACGTTGACTAGCGGGCTTTCCAATGAGCAGTTCTTC. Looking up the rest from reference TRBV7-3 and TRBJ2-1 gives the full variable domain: GAGVSQTPSNKVTEKGKYVELRCDPISGHTALYWYRQSLGQGPEFLIYFQGTGAADDSGLPNDRFFAVRPEGSVSTLKIQRTERGDSAVYLCASSLTLTSGLSNEQFFGPGTRLTVL.

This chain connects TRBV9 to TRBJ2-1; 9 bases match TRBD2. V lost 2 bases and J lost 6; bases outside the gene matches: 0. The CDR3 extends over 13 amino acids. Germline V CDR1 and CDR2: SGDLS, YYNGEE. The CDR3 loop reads CASSVSGSNEQFF. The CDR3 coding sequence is TGTGCCAGCAGCGTTAGCGGGAGCAATGAGCAGTTCTTC.

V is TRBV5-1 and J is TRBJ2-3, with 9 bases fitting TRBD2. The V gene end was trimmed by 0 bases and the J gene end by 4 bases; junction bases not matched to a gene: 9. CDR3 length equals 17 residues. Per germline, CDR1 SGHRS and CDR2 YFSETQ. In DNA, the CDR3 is TGCGCCAGCAGCTTGGCCCCCGGCGGGGGGGCCCCAGATACGCAGTATTTT. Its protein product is CASSLAPGGGAPDTQYF.

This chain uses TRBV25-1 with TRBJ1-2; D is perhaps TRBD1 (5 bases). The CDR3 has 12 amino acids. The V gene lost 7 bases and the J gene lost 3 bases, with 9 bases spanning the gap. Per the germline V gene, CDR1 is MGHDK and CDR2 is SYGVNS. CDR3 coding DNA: TGTGCCAGCACCGGGGGGGACTATGGCTACACCTTC. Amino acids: CASTGGDYGYTF.

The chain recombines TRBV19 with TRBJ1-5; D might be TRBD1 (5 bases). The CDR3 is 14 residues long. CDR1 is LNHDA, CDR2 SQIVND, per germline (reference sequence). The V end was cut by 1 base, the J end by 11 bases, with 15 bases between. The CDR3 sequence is CASSIGLGGPAQHF. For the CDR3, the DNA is TGTGCCAGTAGTATAGGATTGGGGGGTCCGGCCCAGCATTTT.

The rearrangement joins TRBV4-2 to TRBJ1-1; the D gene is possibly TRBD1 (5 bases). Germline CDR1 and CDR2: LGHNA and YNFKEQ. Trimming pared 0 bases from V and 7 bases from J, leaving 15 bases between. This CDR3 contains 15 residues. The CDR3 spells CASSQEDGGAGEAFF. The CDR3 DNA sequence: TGTGCCAGCAGCCAAGAAGATGGAGGGGCCGGTGAAGCTTTCTTT.

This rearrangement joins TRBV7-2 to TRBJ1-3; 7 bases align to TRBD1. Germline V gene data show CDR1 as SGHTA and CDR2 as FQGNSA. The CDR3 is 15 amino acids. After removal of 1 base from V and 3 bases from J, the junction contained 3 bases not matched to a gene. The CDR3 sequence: CASSLDDRVGNTIYF. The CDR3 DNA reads TGTGCCAGCAGCTTAGACGACAGGGTTGGAAACACCATATATTTT.

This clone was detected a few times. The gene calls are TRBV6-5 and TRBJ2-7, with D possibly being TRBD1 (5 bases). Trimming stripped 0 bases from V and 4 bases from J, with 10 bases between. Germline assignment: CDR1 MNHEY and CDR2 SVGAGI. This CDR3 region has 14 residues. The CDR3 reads CASSYSPGRYEQYF. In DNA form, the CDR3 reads TGTGCCAGCAGTTACTCACCAGGGCGATACGAGCAGTACTTC.

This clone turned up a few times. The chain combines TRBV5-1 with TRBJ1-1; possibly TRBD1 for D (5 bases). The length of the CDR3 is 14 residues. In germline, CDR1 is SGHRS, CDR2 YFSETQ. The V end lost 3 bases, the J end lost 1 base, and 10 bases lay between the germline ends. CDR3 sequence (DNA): TGCGCCAGCAGCTGGGGGTCATCGAACACTGAAGCTTTCTTT. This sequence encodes CASSWGSSNTEAFF.

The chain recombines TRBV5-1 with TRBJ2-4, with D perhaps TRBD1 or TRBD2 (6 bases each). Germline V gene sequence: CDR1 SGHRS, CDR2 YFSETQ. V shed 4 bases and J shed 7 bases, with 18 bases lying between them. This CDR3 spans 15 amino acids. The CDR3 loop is CASSPRGGILNIQYF. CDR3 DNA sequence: TGCGCCAGCAGCCCCCGAGGGGGGATTCTGAACATTCAGTACTTC.

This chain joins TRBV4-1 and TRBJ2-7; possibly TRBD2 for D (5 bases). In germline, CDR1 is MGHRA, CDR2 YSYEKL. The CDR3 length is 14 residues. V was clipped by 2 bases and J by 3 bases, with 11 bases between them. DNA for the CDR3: TGCGCCAGCAGCCAAAGCCACGGAGGCTACGAGCAGTACTTC. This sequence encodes CASSQSHGGYEQYF.

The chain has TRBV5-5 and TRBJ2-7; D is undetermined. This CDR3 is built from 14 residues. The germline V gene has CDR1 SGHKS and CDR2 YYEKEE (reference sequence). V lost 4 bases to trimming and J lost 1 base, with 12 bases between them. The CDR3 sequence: CASSLPSKSYEQYF. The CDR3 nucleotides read TGTGCCAGCAGCCTTCCGAGCAAATCCTACGAGCAGTACTTC.

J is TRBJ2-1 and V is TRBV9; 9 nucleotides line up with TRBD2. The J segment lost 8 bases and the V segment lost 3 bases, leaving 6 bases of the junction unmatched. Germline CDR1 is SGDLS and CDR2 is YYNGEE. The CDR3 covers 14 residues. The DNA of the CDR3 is TGTGCCAGCAGCGCTAGCGGGAAGGTCGATGAGCAGTTCTTC. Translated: CASSASGKVDEQFF.

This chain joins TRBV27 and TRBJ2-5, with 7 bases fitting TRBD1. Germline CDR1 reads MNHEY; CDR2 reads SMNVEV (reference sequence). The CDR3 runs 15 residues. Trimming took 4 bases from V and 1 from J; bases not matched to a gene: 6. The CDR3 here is CASSWHHRGQETQYF. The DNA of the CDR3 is TGTGCCAGCAGTTGGCATCACAGGGGCCAAGAGACCCAGTACTTC.

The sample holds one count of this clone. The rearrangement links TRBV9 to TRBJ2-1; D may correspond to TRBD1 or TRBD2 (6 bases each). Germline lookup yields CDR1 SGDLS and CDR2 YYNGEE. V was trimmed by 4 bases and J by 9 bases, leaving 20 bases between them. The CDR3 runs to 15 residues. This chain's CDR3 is CASSSVGGMDREQFF. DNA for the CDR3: TGTGCCAGCAGCTCAGTAGGGGGGATGGATCGTGAGCAGTTCTTC.

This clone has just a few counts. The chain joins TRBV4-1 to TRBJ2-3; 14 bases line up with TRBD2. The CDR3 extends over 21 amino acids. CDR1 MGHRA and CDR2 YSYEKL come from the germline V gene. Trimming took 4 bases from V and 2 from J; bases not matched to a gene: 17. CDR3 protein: CASSPLAFSGTSGGPTDTQYF. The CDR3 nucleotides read TGCGCCAGCAGCCCCCTCGCATTCTCCGGGACTAGCGGGGGTCCCACAGATACGCAGTATTTT.

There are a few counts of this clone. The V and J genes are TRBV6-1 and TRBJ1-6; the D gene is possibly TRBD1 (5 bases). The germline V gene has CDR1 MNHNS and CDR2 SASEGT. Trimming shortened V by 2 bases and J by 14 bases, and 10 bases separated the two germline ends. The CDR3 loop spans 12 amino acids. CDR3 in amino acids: CASSEFGGTLHF. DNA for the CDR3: TGTGCCAGCAGTGAATTCGGGGGTACCCTCCACTTT.

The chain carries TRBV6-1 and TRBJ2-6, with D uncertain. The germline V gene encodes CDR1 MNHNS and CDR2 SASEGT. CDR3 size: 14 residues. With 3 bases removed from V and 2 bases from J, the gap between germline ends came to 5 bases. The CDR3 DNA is TGTGCCAGCAGTGATCTGGCTGGGGCCAACGTCCTGACTTTC. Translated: CASSDLAGANVLTF.

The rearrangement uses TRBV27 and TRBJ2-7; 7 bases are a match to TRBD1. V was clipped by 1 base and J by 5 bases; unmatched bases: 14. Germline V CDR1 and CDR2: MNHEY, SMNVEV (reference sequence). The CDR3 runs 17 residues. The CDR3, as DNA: TGTGCCAGCAGTTTATTTCCACTACAGGGGTCTATACACGAGCAGTACTTC. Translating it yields CASSLFPLQGSIHEQYF.

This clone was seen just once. The CDR3 loop reads CASSASGGHQPQHF. The CDR3 nucleotides are TGCGCCAGCAGCGCCTCAGGGGGGCATCAGCCCCAGCATTTT. The chain joins TRBV4-1 to TRBJ1-5, with TRBD1 identical over 7 bases. The CDR3 runs 14 residues. Germline trimming cut 5 bases from V and 5 bases from J; bases unmatched to any gene: 6. From germline, CDR1 is MGHRA and CDR2 YSYEKL.

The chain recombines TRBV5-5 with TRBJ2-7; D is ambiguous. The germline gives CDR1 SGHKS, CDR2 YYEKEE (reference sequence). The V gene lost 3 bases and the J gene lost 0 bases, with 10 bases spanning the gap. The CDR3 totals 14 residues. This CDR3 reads CASSSIAHSYEQYF. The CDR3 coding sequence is TGTGCCAGCAGCTCCATAGCCCACTCCTACGAGCAGTACTTC. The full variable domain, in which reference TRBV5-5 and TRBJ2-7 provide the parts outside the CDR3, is DAGVTQSPTHLIKTRGQQVTLRCSPISGHKSVSWYQQVLGQGPQFIFQYYEKEERGRGNFPDRFSARQFPNYSSELNVNALLLGDSALYLCASSSIAHSYEQYFGPGTRLTVT.

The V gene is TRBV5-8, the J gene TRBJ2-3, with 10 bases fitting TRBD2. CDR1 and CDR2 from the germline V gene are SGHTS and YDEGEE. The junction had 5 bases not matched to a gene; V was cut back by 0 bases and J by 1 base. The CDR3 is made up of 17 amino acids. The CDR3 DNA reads TGTGCCAGCAGCTTGGAAGCGGGGGGGCATGGCACAGATACGCAGTATTTT. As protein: CASSLEAGGHGTDTQYF. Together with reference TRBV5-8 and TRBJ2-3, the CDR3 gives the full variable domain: EAGVTQSPTHLIKTRGQQATLRCSPISGHTSVYWYQQALGLGLQFLLWYDEGEERNRGNFPPRFSGRQFPNYSSELNVNALELEDSALYLCASSLEAGGHGTDTQYFGPGTRLTVL.

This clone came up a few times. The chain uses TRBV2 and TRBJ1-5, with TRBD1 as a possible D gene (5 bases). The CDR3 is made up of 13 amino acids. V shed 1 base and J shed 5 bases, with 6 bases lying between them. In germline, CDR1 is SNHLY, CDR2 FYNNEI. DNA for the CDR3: TGTGCCAGCAGTGAAGTAGGGGATCAGCCCCAGCATTTT. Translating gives CASSEVGDQPQHF. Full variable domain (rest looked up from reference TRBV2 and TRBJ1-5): EPEVTQTPSHQVTQMGQEVILRCVPISNHLYFYWYRQILGQKVEFLVSFYNNEISEKSEIFDDQFSVERPDGSNFTLKIRSTKLEDSAMYFCASSEVGDQPQHFGDGTRLSIL.

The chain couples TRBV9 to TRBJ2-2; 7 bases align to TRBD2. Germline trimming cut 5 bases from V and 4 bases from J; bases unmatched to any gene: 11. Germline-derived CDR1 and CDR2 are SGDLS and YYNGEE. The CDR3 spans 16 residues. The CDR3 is CASSRGGRIGTGELFF. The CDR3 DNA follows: TGTGCCAGCAGTAGAGGCGGGAGAATCGGCACCGGGGAGCTGTTTTTT.

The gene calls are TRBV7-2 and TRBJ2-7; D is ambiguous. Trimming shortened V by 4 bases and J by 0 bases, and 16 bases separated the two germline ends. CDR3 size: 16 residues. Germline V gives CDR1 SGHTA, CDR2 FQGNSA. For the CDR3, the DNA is TGTGCCAGCAGCTCCCGAGGAGCCCCGAGCTCCTACGAGCAGTACTTC. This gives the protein CASSSRGAPSSYEQYF.